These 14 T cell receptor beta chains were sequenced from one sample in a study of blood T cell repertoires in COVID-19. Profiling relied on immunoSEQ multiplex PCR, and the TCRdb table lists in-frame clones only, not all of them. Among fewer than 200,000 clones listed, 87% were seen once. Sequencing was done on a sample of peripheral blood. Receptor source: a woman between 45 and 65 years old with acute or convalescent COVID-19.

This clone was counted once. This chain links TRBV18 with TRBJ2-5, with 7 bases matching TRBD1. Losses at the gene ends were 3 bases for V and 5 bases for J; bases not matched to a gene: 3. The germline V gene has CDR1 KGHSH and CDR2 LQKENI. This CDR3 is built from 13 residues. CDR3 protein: CASSPGQVETQYF. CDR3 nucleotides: TGTGCCAGCTCACCCGGACAGGTTGAGACCCAGTACTTC.

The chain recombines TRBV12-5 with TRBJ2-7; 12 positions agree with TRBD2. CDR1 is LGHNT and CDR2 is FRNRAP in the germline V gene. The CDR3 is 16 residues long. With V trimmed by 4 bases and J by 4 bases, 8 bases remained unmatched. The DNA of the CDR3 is TGTGCTAGTGGTTCAGATGGACTAGCGGGGACTTACGAGCAGTACTTC. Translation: CASGSDGLAGTYEQYF.

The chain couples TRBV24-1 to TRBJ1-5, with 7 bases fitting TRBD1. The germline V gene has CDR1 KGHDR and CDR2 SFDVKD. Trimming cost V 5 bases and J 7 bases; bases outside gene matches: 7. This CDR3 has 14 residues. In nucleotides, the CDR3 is TGTGCCACCAGTGGCTCTCGGACAGGCCAGCCCCAGCATTTT. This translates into CATSGSRTGQPQHF.

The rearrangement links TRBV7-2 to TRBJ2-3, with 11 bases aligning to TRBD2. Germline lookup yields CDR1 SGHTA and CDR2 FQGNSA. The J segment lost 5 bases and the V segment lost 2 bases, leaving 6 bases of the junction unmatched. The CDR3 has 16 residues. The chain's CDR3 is CASSLLTSGVGDTQYF. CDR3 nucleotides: TGTGCCAGCAGCTTATTGACTAGCGGGGTTGGAGATACGCAGTATTTT.

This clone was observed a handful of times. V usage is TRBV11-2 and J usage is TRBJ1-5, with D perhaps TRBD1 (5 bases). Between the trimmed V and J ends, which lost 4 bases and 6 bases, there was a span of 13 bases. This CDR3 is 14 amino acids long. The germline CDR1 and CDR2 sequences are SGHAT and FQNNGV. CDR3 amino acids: CASSSGGQGQPQHF. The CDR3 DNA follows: TGTGCCAGCAGCTCGGGAGGTCAGGGTCAGCCCCAGCATTTT.

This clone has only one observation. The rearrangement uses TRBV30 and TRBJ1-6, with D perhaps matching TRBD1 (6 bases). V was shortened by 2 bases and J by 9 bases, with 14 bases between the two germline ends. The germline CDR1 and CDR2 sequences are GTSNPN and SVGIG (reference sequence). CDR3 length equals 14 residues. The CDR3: CAWSRGQPGSPLHF. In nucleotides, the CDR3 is TGTGCCTGGAGTAGAGGACAGCCTGGTTCACCCCTCCACTTT.

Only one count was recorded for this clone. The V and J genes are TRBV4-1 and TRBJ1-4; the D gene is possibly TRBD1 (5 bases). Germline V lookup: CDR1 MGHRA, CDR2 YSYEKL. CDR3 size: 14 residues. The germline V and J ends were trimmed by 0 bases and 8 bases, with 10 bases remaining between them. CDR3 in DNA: TGCGCCAGCAGCCAAGATACGCCAGGGGAAAAACTGTTTTTT. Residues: CASSQDTPGEKLFF.

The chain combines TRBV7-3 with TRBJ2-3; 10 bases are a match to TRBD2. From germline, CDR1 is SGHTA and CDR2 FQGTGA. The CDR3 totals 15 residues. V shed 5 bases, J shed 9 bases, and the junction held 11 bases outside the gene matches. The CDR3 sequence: CASSPQAGGRKTQYF. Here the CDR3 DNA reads TGTGCCAGCAGCCCCCAAGCGGGGGGGAGGAAAACGCAGTATTTT.

In DNA form, the CDR3 reads TGTGCCAGTAGTATAGCCGCAGGGGCTGGGGCCAACGTCCTGACTTTC. This codes for CASSIAAGAGANVLTF. This chain uses TRBV19 with TRBJ2-6, with a tentative D call TRBD1 (6 bases). This CDR3 is built from 16 residues. V was pared by 1 base and J by 2 bases, with 9 bases between. The germline CDR1 and CDR2 sequences are LNHDA and SQIVND (reference sequence).

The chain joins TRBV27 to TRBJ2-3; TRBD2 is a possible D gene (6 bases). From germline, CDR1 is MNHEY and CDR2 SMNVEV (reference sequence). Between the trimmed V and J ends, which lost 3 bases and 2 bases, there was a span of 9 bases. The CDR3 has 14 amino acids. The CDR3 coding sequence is TGTGCCAGCAGTTTCTGGGGACTCACAGATACGCAGTATTTT. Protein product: CASSFWGLTDTQYF.

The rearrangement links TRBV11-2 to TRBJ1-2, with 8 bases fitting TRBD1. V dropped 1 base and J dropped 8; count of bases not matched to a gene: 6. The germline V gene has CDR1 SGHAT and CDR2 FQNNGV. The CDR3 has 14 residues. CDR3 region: CASSLGGQGMGYTF. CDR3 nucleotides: TGTGCCAGCAGCTTAGGCGGACAGGGCATGGGCTACACCTTC.

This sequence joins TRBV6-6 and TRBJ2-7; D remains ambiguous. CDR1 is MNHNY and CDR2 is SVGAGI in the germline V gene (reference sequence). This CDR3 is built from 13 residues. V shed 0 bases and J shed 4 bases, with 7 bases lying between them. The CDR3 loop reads CASSYSGTYEQYF. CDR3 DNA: TGTGCCAGCAGTTACTCGGGCACGTACGAGCAGTACTTC.

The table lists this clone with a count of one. CDR3 protein: CSVEPLTADYNEQFF. DNA for the CDR3: TGCAGCGTTGAACCCCTAACAGCAGACTACAATGAGCAGTTCTTC. The chain employs TRBV29-1 and TRBJ2-1; D is unclear. The CDR3 spans 15 residues. The V and J ends lost 2 bases and 3 bases respectively, with 14 bases between them. Germline assignment: CDR1 SQVTM and CDR2 ANQGSEA.

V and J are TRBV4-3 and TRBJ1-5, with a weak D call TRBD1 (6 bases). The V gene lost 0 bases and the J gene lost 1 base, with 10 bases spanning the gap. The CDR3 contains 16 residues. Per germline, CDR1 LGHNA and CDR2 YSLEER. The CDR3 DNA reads TGCGCCAGCAGCCAAGAACCAGGGGCCAGCAATCAGCCCCAGCATTTT. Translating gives CASSQEPGASNQPQHF.